This TCR beta chain was identified in a study of Graves' ophthalmopathy and Graves' hyperthyroidism. The CDR3 loop spans 12 amino acids. The germline V gene has CDR1 MGHDK and CDR2 SYGVNS. Trimming took off 6 bases at V and 4 bases at J, with 9 bases between the two ends. The TCR beta CDR3 regions underwent amplification from RNA transcripts. An opening RT-PCR round employed HTBI primers and preceded a second-round multiplex PCR. One entry per CDR3 protein, called by TCRdb with MiXCR from the multiplex PCR reads. This table has some 150,000 distinct CDR3 sequences, under 45% appearing once. General study findings and limits: A majority of expanded thyroid clonotypes exceeding 0.001 frequency were likewise present in blood.

This clonotype occurred many times. The antigen is not known. If patients had other autoimmune diseases, uncontrolled infections, pregnancy or lactation, they were excluded. The sequenced sample was peripheral blood. The V call is TRBV25-1, the J call TRBJ1-2; D is undetermined. The sequence was obtained from a man aged 25-45 years with Graves' ophthalmopathy. The CDR3 here is CASREAGYGYTF. DNA for the CDR3: TGTGCCAGCAGGGAGGCGGGCTATGGCTACACCTTC.